The T cell receptor beta chain described here comes from a study of cytomegalovirus exposure and HLA in healthy donors. Concerning this clone itself: The antigen remains unidentified.

Germline V gene lookup returns CDR1 MNHEY and CDR2 SMNVEV (reference sequence). This CDR3 spans 12 amino acids. V shed 2 bases, J shed 12 bases, and the junction held 6 bases outside the gene matches. 60 Vbeta and 13 Jbeta primers were used in PCR. Clones were read by immunoSEQ multiplex PCR, and TCRdb kept only the in-frame ones, dropping some. The table includes a few hundred thousand clones, around 89% detected once. Participants comprised healthy donors of bone marrow. Study-wide findings and caveats: Near-uniform donor sequencing depth was presumed by presence/absence analyses. By HLA locus, TCR association rates varied in a later analysis, with DRB1 showing the most and HLA-C the fewest.

The genes are TRBV27 and TRBJ2-7, with 8 bases aligning to TRBD1. The sample comprised PBMCs. This TCR was sampled from a woman aged 18-29 years in good health and CMV-seronegative. CDR3 bases: TGTGCCAGCAGTTTACTTACCGACAGGGGGTACTTC. It codes for CASSLLTDRGYF.